This TCR beta chain was identified in a study of blood T cell repertoires in COVID-19. The overall study: Samples representing acute and convalescent COVID-19 were sourced from the United States, Italy and Spain. The cDNA or gDNA used as material had been derived from T cells, B-cell-depleted T cells, or PBMCs.

In the study's own analysis: How many nucleated cells were present was estimated from reference gene primer amplification. Some clones are missing from TCRdb's copy, which holds only in-frame ones; the method was immunoSEQ multiplex PCR. The V and J calls and clone size were taken over from that table, and D and trimming were inferred from the DNA. Here the sample spans 250,000 to 350,000 clones, roughly 90% being singletons. Sequencing was carried out using peripheral blood. This clonotype originated in a woman in her sixties or seventies with acute or convalescent COVID-19.

The chain's CDR3 is CASSPRSGGITPNYGYTF. CDR3 nucleotide sequence: TGTGCCAGCTCTCCGAGATCAGGGGGAATCACGCCTAACTATGGCTACACCTTC. The chain joins TRBV18 to TRBJ1-2, with 7 bases that match TRBD1. This CDR3 region has 18 residues. Losses at the gene ends were 6 bases for V and 0 bases for J; bases not matched to a gene: 16. Looked up from germline, CDR1 is KGHSH and CDR2 is LQKENI.